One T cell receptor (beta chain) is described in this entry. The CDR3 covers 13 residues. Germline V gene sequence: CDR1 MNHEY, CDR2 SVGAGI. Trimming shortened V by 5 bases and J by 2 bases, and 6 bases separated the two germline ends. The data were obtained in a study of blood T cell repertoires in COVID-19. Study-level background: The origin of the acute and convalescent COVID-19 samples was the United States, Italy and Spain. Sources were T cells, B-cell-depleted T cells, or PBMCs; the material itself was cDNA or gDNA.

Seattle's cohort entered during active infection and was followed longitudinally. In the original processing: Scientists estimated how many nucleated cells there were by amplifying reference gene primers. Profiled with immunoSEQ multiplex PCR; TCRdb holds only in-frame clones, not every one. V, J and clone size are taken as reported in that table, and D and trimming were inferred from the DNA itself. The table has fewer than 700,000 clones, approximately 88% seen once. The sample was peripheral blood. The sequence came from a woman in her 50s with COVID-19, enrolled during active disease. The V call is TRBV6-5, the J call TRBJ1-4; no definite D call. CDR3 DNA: TGTGCCAGCAGTACTATTACTAATGAAAAACTGTTTTTT. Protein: CASSTITNEKLFF.